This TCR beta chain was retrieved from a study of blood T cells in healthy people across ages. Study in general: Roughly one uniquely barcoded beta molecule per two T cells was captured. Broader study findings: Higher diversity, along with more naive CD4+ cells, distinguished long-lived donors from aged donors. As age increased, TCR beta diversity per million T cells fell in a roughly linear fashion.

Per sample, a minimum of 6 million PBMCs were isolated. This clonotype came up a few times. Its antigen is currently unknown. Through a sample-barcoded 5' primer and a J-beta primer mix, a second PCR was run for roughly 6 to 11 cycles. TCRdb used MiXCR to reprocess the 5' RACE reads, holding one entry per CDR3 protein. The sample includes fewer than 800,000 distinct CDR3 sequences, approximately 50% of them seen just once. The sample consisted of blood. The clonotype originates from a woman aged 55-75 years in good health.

Here the CDR3 DNA reads TGTGCCGGGGGACTAGCGGGGGCCTACGAGCAGTACTTC. This codes for CAGGLAGAYEQYF. The V gene is TRBV7-9, the J gene TRBJ2-7; 14 bases map to TRBD2. Germline lookup yields CDR1 SEHNR and CDR2 FQNEAQ (reference sequence). The CDR3 has 13 residues. The J segment lost 2 bases and the V segment lost 11 bases, leaving 2 bases of the junction unmatched.